These 29 T cell receptor beta chains came from one sample sequenced in a study of T-cell reconstitution after alpha-beta-depleted transplantation in children. Unique molecular identifiers were built into the TCRbeta library. TCRdb itself ran the PCR reads through MiXCR, one entry per CDR3 protein. This sample has some 590,000 distinct CDR3 sequences, with over 9.5% found just once. The sequenced sample was PBMCs from the stem cell graft donor, obtained from the stem cell graft. These receptors came from a human donor who donated a stem cell graft to a child with acute myeloid leukemia.

The chain has TRBV18 and TRBJ2-7; D is perhaps TRBD1 (6 bases). The CDR3 is 14 amino acids. Trimming left V 1 base short and J 6 bases short, with 13 bases between. Germline loops: CDR1 KGHSH, CDR2 LQKENI. The CDR3 DNA sequence: TGTGCCAGCTCACCACTATCAGGGGACGGCGAGCAGTACTTC. Its translation: CASSPLSGDGEQYF.

This clonotype was observed a handful of times. V usage is TRBV28 and J usage is TRBJ2-7; TRBD1 is a possible D gene (7 bases). This CDR3 comprises 12 residues. Trimming stripped 5 bases from V and 7 bases from J, with 12 bases between. The germline V gene has CDR1 MDHEN and CDR2 SYDVKM. This chain's CDR3 is CASSTGAGEQYF. The DNA of the CDR3 is TGTGCCAGCAGTACAGGGGCGGGAGAGCAGTACTTC.

This clonotype was seen ten or more times. V and J are TRBV7-9 and TRBJ2-7; 10 positions agree with TRBD2. This CDR3 has 14 amino acids. Germline loops: CDR1 SEHNR, CDR2 FQNEAQ (reference sequence). With V trimmed by 5 bases and J by 6 bases, 7 bases remained unmatched. The CDR3 DNA reads as TGTGCCAGCAGCCCTAGCGGGAGTCGGTCCGAGCAGTACTTC. It yields the protein CASSPSGSRSEQYF.

The chain links TRBV9 to TRBJ2-2; 12 bases map to TRBD1. The V and J ends lost 0 bases and 9 bases, in that order; junction bases with no gene match: 9. Per germline, CDR1 SGDLS and CDR2 YYNGEE. The CDR3 is made up of 17 amino acids. CDR3 amino acids: CASSVAGQGARARELFF. CDR3 in DNA: TGTGCCAGCAGCGTAGCGGGACAGGGGGCAAGGGCCCGGGAGCTGTTTTTT.

This clonotype was picked up a small number of times. This chain uses TRBV6-2 or TRBV6-3 with TRBJ1-1, with a weak D call TRBD1 (6 bases). CDR1 is MNHEY, CDR2 SVGEGT, per germline. Trimming pared 8 bases from V and 2 bases from J, leaving 15 bases between. The CDR3 extends over 14 amino acids. Written as DNA, the CDR3 is TGTGCCAGCGCCCCGACAGGAGGAAACACTGAAGCTTTCTTT. Its protein product is CASAPTGGNTEAFF.

This clonotype was seen many times. V usage is TRBV27 and J usage is TRBJ2-5; 9 positions agree with TRBD1. Unmatched junction bases numbered 2, after V lost 2 bases and J lost 1 base. The CDR3 is made up of 15 amino acids. Looked up from germline, CDR1 is MNHEY and CDR2 is SMNVEV (reference sequence). The DNA of the CDR3 is TGTGCCAGCAGTTTAGGGACAGGGACCCAAGAGACCCAGTACTTC. This sequence encodes CASSLGTGTQETQYF.

This clonotype showed up many times. The chain couples TRBV29-1 to TRBJ1-1, with a tentative D call TRBD1 (6 bases). CDR1 and CDR2 from the germline V gene are SQVTM and ANQGSEA. Trimming took 7 bases from V and 4 from J, leaving 19 bases between them. CDR3 length: 14 amino acids. DNA of the CDR3: TGCAGCGCATCCTCCGGGGGCCGGAGCACTGAAGCTTTCTTT. Translation gives CSASSGGRSTEAFF.

The CDR3 spells CASSDPQRTGELFF. The CDR3 nucleotides are TGTGCCAGCAGTGACCCCCAACGTACCGGGGAGCTGTTTTTT. The genes are TRBV25-1 and TRBJ2-2, with unresolved D. Germline V gene data show CDR1 as MGHDK and CDR2 as SYGVNS. The CDR3 totals 14 residues. The germline V and J ends were trimmed by 3 bases and 5 bases, with 10 bases remaining between them. Complete variable domain (other parts from reference TRBV25-1 and TRBJ2-2): EADIYQTPRYLVIGTGKKITLECSQTMGHDKMYWYQQDPGMELHLIHYSYGVNSTEKGDLSSESTVSRIRTEHFPLTLESARPSHTSQYLCASSDPQRTGELFFGEGSRLTVL.

This clonotype was seen only a few times. The chain is built from TRBV5-1 and TRBJ2-2; a weak D match, TRBD2 (6 bases). V was trimmed by 4 bases and J by 0 bases, leaving 16 bases between them. Germline CDR1 SGHRS, CDR2 YFSETQ. This CDR3 contains 17 residues. The CDR3 is CASSPLAREANTGELFF. The CDR3 DNA follows: TGCGCCAGCAGCCCGCTGGCCAGGGAGGCGAACACCGGGGAGCTGTTTTTT. Drawing the rest from reference TRBV5-1 and TRBJ2-2, the complete variable domain is KAGVTQTPRYLIKTRGQQVTLSCSPISGHRSVSWYQQTPGQGLQFLFEYFSETQRNKGNFPGRFSGRQFSNSRSEMNVSTLELGDSALYLCASSPLAREANTGELFFGEGSRLTVL.

This clonotype turned up a few times. The V call is TRBV10-3, the J call TRBJ2-1, with D perhaps TRBD1 or TRBD2 (6 bases each). CDR1 ENHRY and CDR2 SYGVKD come from the germline V gene. The CDR3 sequence is 13 residues long. V lost 4 bases to trimming and J lost 9 bases, with 13 bases between them. CDR3 protein: CAISGGPEGEQFF. Written as DNA, the CDR3 is TGTGCCATCAGTGGGGGGCCGGAGGGTGAGCAGTTCTTC.

This clonotype occurred many times. The rearrangement joins TRBV21-1 to TRBJ1-4; the table names TRBD1, a call not compared with the DNA. TRBV21-1 is a pseudogene. This CDR3 region has 16 residues. DNA for the CDR3: TGTGCCAGCAGCAGAGTTGTCCTATCTGATAGGGAAAAACTGTTTTTT. Amino acid sequence: CASSRVVLSDREKLFF.

The V and J genes are TRBV6-2 or TRBV6-3 and TRBJ2-7, with 7 bases lining up with TRBD2. The CDR3 spans 18 residues. V lost 5 bases and J lost 1; bases outside the gene matches: 17. CDR1 MNHEY and CDR2 SVGEGT come from the germline V gene. For the CDR3, the DNA is TGTGCCAGCAGTCCTCGACCTAGCGGACCAGGCGGGTCCTACGAGCAGTACTTC. Translating it yields CASSPRPSGPGGSYEQYF.

The rearrangement uses TRBV20-1 and TRBJ2-7, with 8 bases aligning to TRBD2. Germline loops: CDR1 DFQATT, CDR2 SNEGSKA (reference sequence). J gave up 2 bases and V 0 bases, and 12 bases lay outside the gene matches. The CDR3 is 17 residues long. The CDR3 here is CSARDSPGGDGPYEQYF. In nucleotides, the CDR3 is TGCAGTGCTAGAGATTCCCCGGGGGGGGACGGCCCCTACGAGCAGTACTTC.

This clonotype showed up just a few times. The rearrangement joins TRBV24-1 to TRBJ1-2; 7 bases agree with TRBD1. J lost 1 base, V lost 4 bases, and 5 bases had no gene match. Germline V gene sequence: CDR1 KGHDR, CDR2 SFDVKD. This CDR3 region has 15 residues. The chain's CDR3 is CATSDPGQNNYGYTF. The CDR3, as DNA: TGTGCCACCAGTGACCCGGGACAGAATAACTATGGCTACACCTTC.

This clonotype was detected a few times. V and J are TRBV12-3 or TRBV12-4 and TRBJ1-4; D ambiguous. The V gene lost 5 bases and the J gene lost 8 bases, with 9 bases spanning the gap. This CDR3 has 12 residues. CDR3 residues: CASSLQREKLFF. Here the CDR3 DNA reads TGTGCCAGCAGTCTACAGCGGGAAAAACTGTTTTTT.

V usage is TRBV6-2 or TRBV6-3 and J usage is TRBJ2-1, with D perhaps TRBD2 (6 bases). CDR1 is MNHEY, CDR2 SVGEGT, per germline. This CDR3 has 15 amino acids. The V gene lost 2 bases and the J gene lost 4 bases, with 12 bases spanning the gap. CDR3 sequence (DNA): TGTGCCAGCAGTTACCTGCGGGGTCCTTACAATGAGCAGTTCTTC. Amino acid sequence: CASSYLRGPYNEQFF.

This clonotype has only a few counts. The chain links TRBV18 to TRBJ2-5; D gene uncertain. From germline, CDR1 is KGHSH and CDR2 LQKENI. Trimming pared 8 bases from V and 2 bases from J, leaving 12 bases between. The CDR3 is made up of 13 amino acids. The CDR3 spells CASHQDPQETQYF. CDR3 nucleotides: TGTGCCAGCCATCAGGATCCGCAAGAGACCCAGTACTTC. The complete variable domain, with remaining parts taken from reference TRBV18 and TRBJ2-5, reads NAGVMQNPRHLVRRRGQEARLRCSPMKGHSHVYWYRQLPEEGLKFMVYLQKENIIDESGMPKERFSAEFPKEGPSILRIQQVVRGDSAAYFCASHQDPQETQYFGPGTRLLVL.

This clonotype was picked up a small number of times. The chain's CDR3 is CASKGDLATNEKLFF. In nucleotides, the CDR3 is TGTGCCAGCAAGGGGGACCTAGCAACTAATGAAAAACTGTTTTTT. V gene TRBV6-1 combines with J gene TRBJ1-4, with D possibly TRBD1 on 6 matching bases. V shed 7 bases and J shed 0 bases, with 12 bases lying between them. The germline CDR1 and CDR2 sequences are MNHNS and SASEGT. The CDR3 has 15 amino acids.

This clonotype was seen a few times. The rearrangement links TRBV28 to TRBJ1-2, with D hard to call. Trimming pared 2 bases from V and 8 bases from J, leaving 15 bases between. CDR3 length: 14 amino acids. The germline gives CDR1 MDHEN, CDR2 SYDVKM. CDR3: CASSLAPPLKGYTF. The DNA of the CDR3 is TGTGCCAGCAGTTTAGCCCCCCCCCTCAAGGGCTACACCTTC.

This sequence joins TRBV28 and TRBJ1-2; D call uncertain. Trimming shortened V by 6 bases and J by 6 bases, and 5 bases separated the two germline ends. The CDR3 has 10 amino acids. CDR1 and CDR2 from the germline V gene are MDHEN and SYDVKM. The CDR3 loop is CASSHHGYTF. In DNA, the CDR3 is TGTGCCAGCAGCCACCATGGCTACACCTTC.

This clonotype has only a few counts. This chain uses TRBV6-1 with TRBJ1-4; tentatively, D is TRBD1 (5 bases). Germline V gene data show CDR1 as MNHNS and CDR2 as SASEGT. CDR3 size: 15 residues. Deletions cut 6 bases from V and 3 bases from J, with 14 bases between. The CDR3 region has the DNA TGTGCCAGCAGCCCCAACAGGTTGGCTAATGAAAAACTGTTTTTT. It encodes CASSPNRLANEKLFF.

This clonotype was found a few times. The V and J genes are TRBV25-1 and TRBJ2-3, with 9 bases that match TRBD2. The germline V gene has CDR1 MGHDK and CDR2 SYGVNS. The CDR3 is 15 amino acids. Germline trimming cut 4 bases from V and 7 bases from J; bases unmatched to any gene: 9. This chain's CDR3 is CASSGSGSQPYTQYF. CDR3 sequence (DNA): TGTGCCAGCAGTGGTAGCGGGAGTCAGCCCTATACGCAGTATTTT.

This clonotype was seen only a few times. The chain links TRBV7-2 to TRBJ2-5, with D unresolved. CDR3 length: 13 residues. Deletions cut 5 bases from V and 0 bases from J, with 7 bases between. The germline CDR1 and CDR2 sequences are SGHTA and FQGNSA. In DNA form, the CDR3 reads TGTGCCAGCAGCCGGGCCAACCAAGAGACCCAGTACTTC. It yields the protein CASSRANQETQYF.

This clonotype was detected only a few times. The chain couples TRBV6-4 to TRBJ2-3, with TRBD1 identical over 10 bases. The V and J ends lost 6 bases and 3 bases, in that order; junction bases with no gene match: 9. The CDR3 loop spans 16 amino acids. Germline assignment: CDR1 MRHNA and CDR2 SNTAGT. This CDR3 is CASSPGQGVGTDTQYF. DNA for the CDR3: TGTGCCAGCAGCCCAGGACAGGGGGTTGGTACAGATACGCAGTATTTT.

This rearrangement joins TRBV29-1 to TRBJ2-6; a weak D match, TRBD1 (5 bases). The CDR3 spans 19 residues. Germline assignment: CDR1 SQVTM and CDR2 ANQGSEA. V was pared by 2 bases and J by 0 bases, with 20 bases between. CDR3 protein: CSVETQGTDFSSGANVLTF. The CDR3 bases are TGCAGCGTTGAAACGCAGGGTACCGACTTTAGCTCTGGGGCCAACGTCCTGACTTTC.

This clonotype was counted ten times or more. The chain is built from TRBV20-1 and TRBJ2-1; 8 bases are a match to TRBD2. The CDR3 has 16 amino acids. CDR1 and CDR2 (germline): DFQATT, SNEGSKA (reference sequence). Unmatched junction bases numbered 14, after V lost 3 bases and J lost 7 bases. The CDR3, as DNA: TGCAGTGCTAGTGTCCCGTCGGGGGGGAGTCAGAATGAGCAGTTCTTC. This sequence encodes CSASVPSGGSQNEQFF.

V gene TRBV5-1 combines with J gene TRBJ2-7, with TRBD1 identical over 8 bases. The ends lost 0 bases at V and 4 bases at J; junction bases unmatched: 6. Germline-derived CDR1 and CDR2 are SGHRS and YFSETQ. The CDR3 is 15 residues long. CDR3 sequence: CASSLAPGQVYEQYF. Written as DNA, the CDR3 is TGCGCCAGCAGCTTGGCCCCGGGACAGGTATACGAGCAGTACTTC.

There are many counts of this clonotype. CDR3 sequence (DNA): TGTGCCATTTCTCGGACTACTCACTCCTACGAGCAGTACTTC. Protein sequence: CAISRTTHSYEQYF. The chain uses TRBV10-3 and TRBJ2-7; the D gene is possibly TRBD2 (6 bases). Germline loops: CDR1 ENHRY, CDR2 SYGVKD. The CDR3 contains 14 residues. The V and J ends lost 9 bases and 0 bases respectively, with 15 bases between them.

This clonotype was seen ten or more times. The chain has TRBV5-1 and TRBJ2-3; D possibly matches TRBD1 or TRBD2 (5 bases each). Germline loops: CDR1 SGHRS, CDR2 YFSETQ. The CDR3 is 15 amino acids. The ends were cut back, 2 bases at V and 0 bases at J, with 10 bases in the middle. CDR3 loop: CASSLGRDSTDTQYF. The CDR3 DNA reads TGCGCCAGCAGCTTAGGCAGGGACAGCACAGATACGCAGTATTTT.